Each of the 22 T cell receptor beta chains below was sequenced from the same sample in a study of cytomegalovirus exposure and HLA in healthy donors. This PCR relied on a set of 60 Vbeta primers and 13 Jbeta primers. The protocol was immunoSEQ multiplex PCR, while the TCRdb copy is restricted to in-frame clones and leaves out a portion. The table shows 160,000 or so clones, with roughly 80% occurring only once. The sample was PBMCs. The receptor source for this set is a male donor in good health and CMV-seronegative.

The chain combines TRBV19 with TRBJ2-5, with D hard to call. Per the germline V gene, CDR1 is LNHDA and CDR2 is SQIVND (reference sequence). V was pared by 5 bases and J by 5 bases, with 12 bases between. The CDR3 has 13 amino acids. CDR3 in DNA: TGTGCCAGTAGTCCCAACGTCGGGGAGACCCAGTACTTC. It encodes CASSPNVGETQYF. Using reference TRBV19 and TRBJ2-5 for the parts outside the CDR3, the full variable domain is DGGITQSPKYLFRKEGQNVTLSCEQNLNHDAMYWYRQDPGQGLRLIYYSQIVNDFQKGDIAEGYSVSREKKESFPLTVTSAQKNPTAFYLCASSPNVGETQYFGPGTRLLVL.

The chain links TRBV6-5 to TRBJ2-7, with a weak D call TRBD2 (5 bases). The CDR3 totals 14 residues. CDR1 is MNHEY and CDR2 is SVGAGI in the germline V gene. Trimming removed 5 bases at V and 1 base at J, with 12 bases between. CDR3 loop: CASSPSGGSYEQYF. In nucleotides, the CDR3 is TGTGCCAGCAGTCCCTCAGGCGGGTCCTACGAGCAGTACTTC.

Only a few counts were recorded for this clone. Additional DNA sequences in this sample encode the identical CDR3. CDR3 nucleotides: TGTGCCAGCAGCCCCCCTGCGGGGGCCGCCTACGAGCAGTACTTC. Its translation is CASSPPAGAAYEQYF. This sequence joins TRBV7-2 and TRBJ2-7; tentative D call: TRBD2 (7 bases). Germline V gene sequence: CDR1 SGHTA, CDR2 FQGNSA. There are 15 residues in the CDR3. V was cut by 5 bases and J by 2 bases, with 16 bases left in between.

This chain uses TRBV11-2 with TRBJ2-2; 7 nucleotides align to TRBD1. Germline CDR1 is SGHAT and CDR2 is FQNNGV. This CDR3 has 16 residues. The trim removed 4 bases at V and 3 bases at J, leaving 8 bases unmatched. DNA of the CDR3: TGTGCCAGCAGCTACTGGGACAGACAGGACACCGGGGAGCTGTTTTTT. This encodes CASSYWDRQDTGELFF.

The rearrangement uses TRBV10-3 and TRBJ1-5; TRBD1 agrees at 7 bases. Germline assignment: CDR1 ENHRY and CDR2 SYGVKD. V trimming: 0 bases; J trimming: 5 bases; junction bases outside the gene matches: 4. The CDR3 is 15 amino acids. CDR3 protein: CAISESSRGDQPQHF. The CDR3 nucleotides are TGTGCCATCAGTGAGTCGTCCAGGGGGGATCAGCCCCAGCATTTT.

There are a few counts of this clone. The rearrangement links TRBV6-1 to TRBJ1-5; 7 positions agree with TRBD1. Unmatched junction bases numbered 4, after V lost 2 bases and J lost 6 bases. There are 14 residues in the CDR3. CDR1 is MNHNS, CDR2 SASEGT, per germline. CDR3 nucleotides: TGTGCCAGCAGTGAACCACAGGGGCGTCAGCCCCAGCATTTT. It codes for CASSEPQGRQPQHF.

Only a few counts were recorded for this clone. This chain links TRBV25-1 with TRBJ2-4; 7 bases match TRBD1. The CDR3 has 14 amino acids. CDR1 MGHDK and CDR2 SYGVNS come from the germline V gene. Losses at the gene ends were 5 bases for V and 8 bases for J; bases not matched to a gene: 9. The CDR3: CASSTTQGTDIQYF. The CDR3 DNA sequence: TGTGCCAGCAGTACGACACAGGGGACGGACATTCAGTACTTC. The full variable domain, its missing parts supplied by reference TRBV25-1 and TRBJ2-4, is EADIYQTPRYLVIGTGKKITLECSQTMGHDKMYWYQQDPGMELHLIHYSYGVNSTEKGDLSSESTVSRIRTEHFPLTLESARPSHTSQYLCASSTTQGTDIQYFGAGTRLSVL.

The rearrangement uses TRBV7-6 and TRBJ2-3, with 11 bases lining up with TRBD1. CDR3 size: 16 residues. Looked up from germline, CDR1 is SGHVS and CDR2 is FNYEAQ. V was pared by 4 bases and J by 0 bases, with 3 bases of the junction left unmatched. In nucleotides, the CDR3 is TGTGCCAGCAGCTCGGACAGGGGGCTGAGCACAGATACGCAGTATTTT. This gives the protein CASSSDRGLSTDTQYF.

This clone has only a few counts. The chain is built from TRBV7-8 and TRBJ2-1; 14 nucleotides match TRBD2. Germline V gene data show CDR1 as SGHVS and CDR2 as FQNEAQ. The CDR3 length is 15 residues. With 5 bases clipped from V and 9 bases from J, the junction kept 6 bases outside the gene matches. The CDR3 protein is CASSATSGGASEQFF. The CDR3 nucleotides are TGTGCCAGCAGCGCGACTAGCGGGGGGGCCTCTGAGCAGTTCTTC. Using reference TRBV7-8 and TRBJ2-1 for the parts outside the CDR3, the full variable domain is GAGVSQSPRYKVAKRGQDVALRCDPISGHVSLFWYQQALGQGPEFLTYFQNEAQLDKSGLPSDRFFAERPEGSVSTLKIQRTQQEDSAVYLCASSATSGGASEQFFGPGTRLTVL.

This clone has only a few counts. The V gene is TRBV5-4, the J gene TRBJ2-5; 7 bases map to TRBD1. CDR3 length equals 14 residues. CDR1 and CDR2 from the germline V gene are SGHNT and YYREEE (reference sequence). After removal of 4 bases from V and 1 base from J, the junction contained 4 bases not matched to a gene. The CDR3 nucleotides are TGTGCCAGCAGCACGGGACAGTCCCAAGAGACCCAGTACTTC. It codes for CASSTGQSQETQYF. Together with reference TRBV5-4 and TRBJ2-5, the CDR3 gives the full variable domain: ETGVTQSPTHLIKTRGQQVTLRCSSQSGHNTVSWYQQALGQGPQFIFQYYREEENGRGNFPPRFSGLQFPNYSSELNVNALELDDSALYLCASSTGQSQETQYFGPGTRLLVL.

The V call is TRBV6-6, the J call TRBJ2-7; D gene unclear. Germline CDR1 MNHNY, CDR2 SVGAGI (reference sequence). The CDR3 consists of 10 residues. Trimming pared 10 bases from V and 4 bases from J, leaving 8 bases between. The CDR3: CATLLYEQYF. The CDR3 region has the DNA TGTGCCACCCTACTATACGAGCAGTACTTC.

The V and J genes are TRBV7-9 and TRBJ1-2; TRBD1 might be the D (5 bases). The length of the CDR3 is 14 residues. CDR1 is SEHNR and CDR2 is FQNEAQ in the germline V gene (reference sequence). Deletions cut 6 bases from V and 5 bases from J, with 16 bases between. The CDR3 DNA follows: TGTGCCAGCAGTTCTCAGGGACTAACGTATGGCTACACCTTC. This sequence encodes CASSSQGLTYGYTF.

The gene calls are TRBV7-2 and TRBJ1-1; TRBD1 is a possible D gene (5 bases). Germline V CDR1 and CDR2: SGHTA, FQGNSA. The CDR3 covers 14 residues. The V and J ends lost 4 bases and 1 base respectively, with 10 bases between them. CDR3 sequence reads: CASSYRTGNTEAFF. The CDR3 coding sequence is TGTGCCAGCAGCTACAGAACAGGGAACACTGAAGCTTTCTTT.

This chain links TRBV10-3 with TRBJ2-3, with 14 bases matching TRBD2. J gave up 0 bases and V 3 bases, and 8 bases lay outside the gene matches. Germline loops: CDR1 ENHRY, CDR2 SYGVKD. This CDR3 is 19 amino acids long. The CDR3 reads CAISDSGTSGGPSTDTQYF. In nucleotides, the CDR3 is TGTGCCATCAGTGACTCCGGGACTAGCGGGGGTCCCAGCACAGATACGCAGTATTTT.

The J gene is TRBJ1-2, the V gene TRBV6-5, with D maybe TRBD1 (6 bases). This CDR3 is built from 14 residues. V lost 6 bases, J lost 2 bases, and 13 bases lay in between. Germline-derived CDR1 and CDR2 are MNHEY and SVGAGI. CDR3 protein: CASSRGGGNYGYTF. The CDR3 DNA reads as TGTGCCAGCAGCCGCGGTGGGGGCAACTATGGCTACACCTTC.

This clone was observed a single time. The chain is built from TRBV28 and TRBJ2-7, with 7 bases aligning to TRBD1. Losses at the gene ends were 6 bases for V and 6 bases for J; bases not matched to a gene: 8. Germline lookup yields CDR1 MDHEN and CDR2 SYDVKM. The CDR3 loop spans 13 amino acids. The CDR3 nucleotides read TGTGCCAGCAGCCTGACAGGGCTTAGCGAGCAGTACTTC. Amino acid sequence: CASSLTGLSEQYF.

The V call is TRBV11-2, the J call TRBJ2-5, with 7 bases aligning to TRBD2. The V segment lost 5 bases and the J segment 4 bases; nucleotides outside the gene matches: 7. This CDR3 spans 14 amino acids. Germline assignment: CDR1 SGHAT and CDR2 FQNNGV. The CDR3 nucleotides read TGTGCCAGCAGCCCACAATCTAGCGGAGAGACCCAGTACTTC. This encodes CASSPQSSGETQYF.

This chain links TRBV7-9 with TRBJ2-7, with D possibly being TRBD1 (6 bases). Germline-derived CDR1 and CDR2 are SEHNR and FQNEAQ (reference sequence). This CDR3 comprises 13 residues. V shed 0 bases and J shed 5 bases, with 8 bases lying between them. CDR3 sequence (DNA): TGTGCCAGCAGCTTAGCACAGGGCCACGAGCAGTACTTC. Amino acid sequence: CASSLAQGHEQYF.

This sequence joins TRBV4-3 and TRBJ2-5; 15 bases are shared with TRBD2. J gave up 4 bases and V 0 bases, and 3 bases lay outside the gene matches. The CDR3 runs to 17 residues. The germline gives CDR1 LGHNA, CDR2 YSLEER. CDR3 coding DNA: TGCGCCAGCAGCCAAGATCCGGGACTAGCGGGGGGAGAGACCCAGTACTTC. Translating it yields CASSQDPGLAGGETQYF.

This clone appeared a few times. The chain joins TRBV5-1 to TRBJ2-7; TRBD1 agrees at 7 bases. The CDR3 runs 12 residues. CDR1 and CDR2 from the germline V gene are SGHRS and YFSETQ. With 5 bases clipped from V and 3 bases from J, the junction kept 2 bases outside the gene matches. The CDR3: CASSWDSYEQYF. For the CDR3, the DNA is TGCGCCAGCAGTTGGGACAGCTACGAGCAGTACTTC.

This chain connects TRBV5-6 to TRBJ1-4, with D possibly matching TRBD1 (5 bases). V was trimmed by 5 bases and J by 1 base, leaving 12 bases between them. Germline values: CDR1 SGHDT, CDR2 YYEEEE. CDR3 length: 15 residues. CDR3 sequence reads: CASSSGTRTNEKLFF. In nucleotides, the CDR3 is TGTGCCAGCAGTTCAGGGACTCGAACTAATGAAAAACTGTTTTTT.

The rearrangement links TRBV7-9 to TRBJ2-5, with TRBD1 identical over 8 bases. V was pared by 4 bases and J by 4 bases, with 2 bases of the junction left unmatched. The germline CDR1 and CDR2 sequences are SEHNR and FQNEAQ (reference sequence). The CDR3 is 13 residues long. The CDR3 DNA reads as TGTGCCAGCAGCTACAGGGGGATAGAGACCCAGTACTTC. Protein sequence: CASSYRGIETQYF. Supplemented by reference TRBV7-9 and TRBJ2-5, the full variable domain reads DTGVSQNPRHKITKRGQNVTFRCDPISEHNRLYWYRQTLGQGPEFLTYFQNEAQLEKSRLLSDRFSAERPKGSFSTLEIQRTEQGDSAMYLCASSYRGIETQYFGPGTRLLVL.